These 27 T cell receptor beta chains were all obtained from the same sample, sequenced in a study of T cell repertoires in cytomegalovirus infection. TCRdb re-called the reads through MiXCR, storing one row per CDR3 protein. The sample lists a few hundred thousand distinct CDR3 sequences; 26% were seen once. Sequenced: PBMCs. These receptors were obtained from a human donor in good health (CMV status not recorded). Some clones in this sample may be carry-over from other donors' samples.

There are a few counts of this clonotype. The chain has TRBV27 and TRBJ2-1; TRBD2 aligns across 7 bases. In germline, CDR1 is MNHEY, CDR2 SMNVEV (reference sequence). V shed 5 bases, J shed 8 bases, and the junction held 18 bases outside the gene matches. The CDR3 totals 17 residues. CDR3 in DNA: TGTGCCAGCAGTACCGACCGGGACTACCCCTCTCGCGATGAGCAGTTCTTC. Amino acid sequence: CASSTDRDYPSRDEQFF.

In its sample, this clonotype was seen many times. V is TRBV12-3 or TRBV12-4 and J is TRBJ2-3, with D possibly called TRBD1 or TRBD2 (5 bases each). V dropped 6 bases and J dropped 4 bases, with 17 bases sitting between them. The CDR3 extends over 15 amino acids. In DNA, the CDR3 is TGTGCCAGCAGGGAAATCCGGGAAGGGGCAGATACGCAGTATTTT. Its protein is CASREIREGADTQYF.

The V call is TRBV28, the J call TRBJ1-2, with D possibly being TRBD1 (6 bases). Trimming took off 6 bases at V and 8 bases at J, with 25 bases between the two ends. CDR1 is MDHEN and CDR2 is SYDVKM in the germline V gene. This CDR3 has 16 amino acids. For the CDR3, the DNA is TGTGCCAGCAGATCCCCAGGGGAAGCTAAAACTTTAGGCTACACCTTC. This gives the protein CASRSPGEAKTLGYTF.

This clonotype was found a few times. This sequence joins TRBV7-2 and TRBJ2-1; TRBD2 agrees at 11 bases. The CDR3 runs 16 residues. V lost 1 base to trimming and J lost 6 bases; unmatched junction nucleotides: 5. Germline CDR1 SGHTA, CDR2 FQGNSA. CDR3 in DNA: TGTGCCAGCAGCTTAGTTCTAGCGGGAGGAGGCAATGAGCAGTTCTTC. This gives the protein CASSLVLAGGGNEQFF. The entire variable domain, with the rest obtained from reference TRBV7-2 and TRBJ2-1, is as follows: GAGVSQSPSNKVTEKGKDVELRCDPISGHTALYWYRQSLGQGLEFLIYFQGNSAPDKSGLPSDRFSAERTGGSVSTLTIQRTQQEDSAVYLCASSLVLAGGGNEQFFGPGTRLTVL.

This clonotype has a count of ten or more. The chain couples TRBV7-2 to TRBJ2-1; D uncertain. Trimming cost V 1 base and J 1 base, with 5 bases left between them. The CDR3 has 14 amino acids. The germline V gene encodes CDR1 SGHTA and CDR2 FQGNSA. The CDR3 here is CASSLERSYNEQFF. The CDR3 bases are TGTGCCAGCAGCTTAGAAAGGTCCTACAATGAGCAGTTCTTC. The whole variable domain, remainder taken from reference TRBV7-2 and TRBJ2-1, is GAGVSQSPSNKVTEKGKDVELRCDPISGHTALYWYRQSLGQGLEFLIYFQGNSAPDKSGLPSDRFSAERTGGSVSTLTIQRTQQEDSAVYLCASSLERSYNEQFFGPGTRLTVL.

This clonotype was seen repeatedly, ten times or more. J is TRBJ2-5 and V is TRBV7-2; 12 positions match TRBD2. Germline lookup yields CDR1 SGHTA and CDR2 FQGNSA. The trim removed 5 bases at V and 5 bases at J, leaving 6 bases unmatched. The CDR3 length is 15 residues. The CDR3 here is CASSRRTSGEETQYF. The CDR3 bases are TGTGCCAGCAGCCGCCGGACTAGCGGGGAGGAGACCCAGTACTTC.

This clonotype was seen more than once but under ten times. V gene TRBV19 combines with J gene TRBJ1-5; D is uncertain. Between the trimmed V and J ends, which lost 6 bases and 4 bases, there was a span of 16 bases. The CDR3 loop spans 15 amino acids. Germline values: CDR1 LNHDA, CDR2 SQIVND (reference sequence). CDR3 DNA sequence: TGTGCCAGTAGACAAACCCGTAGCCCAAATCAGCCCCAGCATTTT. This codes for CASRQTRSPNQPQHF.

This rearrangement joins TRBV20-1 to TRBJ2-5, with unresolved D. The CDR3 totals 13 residues. Germline V CDR1 and CDR2: DFQATT, SNEGSKA (reference sequence). Trimming pared 6 bases from V and 2 bases from J, leaving 13 bases between. As DNA, the CDR3 is TGCAGTGCCCCCGGAAGGCAACAAGAGACCCAGTACTTC. Translation gives CSAPGRQQETQYF.

In this sample, this clonotype turned up many times. The V call is TRBV7-2, the J call TRBJ2-1; 8 bases are a match to TRBD2. The CDR3 totals 14 residues. Germline V gene lookup returns CDR1 SGHTA and CDR2 FQGNSA. With 5 bases clipped from V and 4 bases from J, the junction kept 4 bases outside the gene matches. CDR3 sequence reads: CASSGAGEYNEQFF. CDR3 DNA sequence: TGTGCCAGCAGCGGAGCGGGGGAGTACAATGAGCAGTTCTTC.

The chain employs TRBV6-6 and TRBJ2-7, with TRBD2 matching 8 bases. CDR1 is MNHNY and CDR2 is SVGAGI in the germline V gene (reference sequence). This CDR3 has 13 amino acids. After removal of 1 base from V and 6 bases from J, the junction contained 2 bases not matched to a gene. The CDR3 region is CASSYYREGEQYF. The CDR3, as DNA: TGTGCCAGCAGTTACTACCGGGAGGGCGAGCAGTACTTC.

There are many counts of this clonotype. The chain combines TRBV28 with TRBJ2-6; possibly TRBD1 or TRBD2 for D (5 bases each). In germline, CDR1 is MDHEN, CDR2 SYDVKM. The CDR3 runs 16 residues. V was pared by 8 bases and J by 0 bases, with 14 bases between. CDR3 DNA: TGTGCCAGCGGATCCGGGGCGAGCTCTGGGGCCAACGTCCTGACTTTC. The encoded protein is CASGSGASSGANVLTF.

This clonotype showed up just a few times. The DNA of the CDR3 is TGTGCCAGCAGCTGGTCAGGAAACTCCTACGAGCAGTACGTC. Its translation is CASSWSGNSYEQYV. The chain uses TRBV12-3 or TRBV12-4 and TRBJ2-7; D gene unclear. The CDR3 totals 14 residues. V was trimmed by 6 bases and J by 0 bases, leaving 12 bases between them.

V and J are TRBV11-3 and TRBJ1-1; D ambiguous. Germline-derived CDR1 and CDR2 are SGHNT and YENEEA. Deletions cut 0 bases from V and 0 bases from J, with 14 bases between. The CDR3 contains 17 residues. The CDR3 sequence is CASSLDLGRTLNTEAFF. DNA for the CDR3: TGTGCCAGCAGCTTAGACCTCGGCCGGACCCTGAACACTGAAGCTTTCTTT.

The chain recombines TRBV2 with TRBJ1-2; D possibly corresponds to TRBD1 (6 bases). The CDR3 totals 11 residues. CDR1 is SNHLY and CDR2 is FYNNEI in the germline V gene. V was cut by 7 bases and J by 9 bases, with 12 bases left in between. CDR3: CASTAGVSYTF. CDR3 coding DNA: TGTGCCAGCACCGCAGGGGTTAGCTACACCTTC.

V is TRBV6-2 or TRBV6-3 and J is TRBJ2-5; 12 bases fit TRBD2. J gave up 4 bases and V 5 bases, and 11 bases lay outside the gene matches. The CDR3 runs to 17 residues. Germline V CDR1 and CDR2: MNHEY, SVGEGT. CDR3 bases: TGTGCCAGCAGTCGATTAGGACTAGCGGGAAGGAGAGAGACCCAGTACTTC. Its protein is CASSRLGLAGRRETQYF.

The CDR3 reads CASSYERSRADTQYF. The CDR3 coding sequence is TGTGCCAGCAGTTACGAGCGCAGTAGGGCGGATACGCAGTATTTT. The gene calls are TRBV6-6 and TRBJ2-3; no firm D call. The germline gives CDR1 MNHNY, CDR2 SVGAGI (reference sequence). V was clipped by 2 bases and J by 6 bases, with 15 bases between them. This CDR3 contains 15 residues.

This clonotype was observed many times. The chain is built from TRBV7-2 and TRBJ2-2; D gene unclear. In germline, CDR1 is SGHTA, CDR2 FQGNSA. V lost 3 bases and J lost 1, with 6 bases in between. This CDR3 has 14 amino acids. In DNA, the CDR3 is TGTGCCAGCAGCTTTGACTTGAACACCGGGGAGCTGTTTTTT. Protein: CASSFDLNTGELFF.

The chain uses TRBV2 and TRBJ2-7, with 10 bases matching TRBD2. V lost 3 bases and J lost 3; bases outside the gene matches: 5. Germline loops: CDR1 SNHLY, CDR2 FYNNEI. This CDR3 region has 15 residues. The CDR3 here is CASSDTSGALYEQYF. The DNA for the CDR3 is TGTGCCAGCAGTGATACTAGCGGGGCCCTCTACGAGCAGTACTTC.

This clonotype was seen ten or more times. V gene TRBV7-8 combines with J gene TRBJ2-1; D is unresolved. In germline, CDR1 is SGHVS, CDR2 FQNEAQ. This CDR3 region has 15 residues. V lost 7 bases and J lost 6, with 19 bases in between. CDR3 amino acids: CASNQGRAWGNEQFF. DNA for the CDR3: TGTGCCAGCAACCAAGGCCGGGCATGGGGCAATGAGCAGTTCTTC. Together with reference TRBV7-8 and TRBJ2-1, the CDR3 gives the full variable domain: GAGVSQSPRYKVAKRGQDVALRCDPISGHVSLFWYQQALGQGPEFLTYFQNEAQLDKSGLPSDRFFAERPEGSVSTLKIQRTQQEDSAVYLCASNQGRAWGNEQFFGPGTRLTVL.

This clonotype was found a few times. The J gene is TRBJ2-1, the V gene TRBV4-2; TRBD1 or TRBD2 may be the D gene (5 bases each). The CDR3 covers 16 residues. With 1 base removed from V and 0 bases from J, the gap between germline ends came to 10 bases. Germline V gene data show CDR1 as LGHNA and CDR2 as YNFKEQ. CDR3 region: CASSQVWDLSYNEQFF. The CDR3 nucleotides read TGTGCCAGCAGCCAAGTGTGGGACCTCTCCTACAATGAGCAGTTCTTC.

The chain joins TRBV20-1 to TRBJ2-5; 7 bases fit TRBD2. CDR1 and CDR2 from the germline V gene are DFQATT and SNEGSKA (reference sequence). The CDR3 runs to 17 residues. J was trimmed by 2 bases and V by 1 base; bases with no gene match: 13. CDR3 loop: CSARAPSSSGKQETQYF. The CDR3 DNA is TGCAGTGCTAGAGCCCCATCGAGCAGCGGGAAACAAGAGACCCAGTACTTC.

This clonotype was found a few times. The rearrangement uses TRBV20-1 and TRBJ2-3; D remains unclear. V was pared by 6 bases and J by 6 bases, with 13 bases between. The length of the CDR3 is 12 residues. The germline gives CDR1 DFQATT, CDR2 SNEGSKA (reference sequence). This CDR3 reads CSATIVGDTQYF. CDR3 DNA: TGCAGTGCAACTATTGTCGGGGATACGCAGTATTTT.

This clonotype turned up a few times. The rearrangement uses TRBV20-1 and TRBJ2-7; D tentatively reads TRBD1 or TRBD2 (5 bases each). The CDR3 covers 13 residues. Germline CDR1 and CDR2: DFQATT and SNEGSKA (reference sequence). CDR3 DNA: TGCAGGGCTTATGGGACGGGATCCTACGAGCAGTACTTC. Protein: CRAYGTGSYEQYF.

V usage is TRBV6-6 and J usage is TRBJ1-1; 7 nucleotides line up with TRBD1. This CDR3 comprises 14 residues. V dropped 7 bases and J dropped 1; count of bases not matched to a gene: 6. Germline lookup yields CDR1 MNHNY and CDR2 SVGAGI (reference sequence). The CDR3 is CASTTQGRNTEAFF. The DNA of the CDR3 is TGTGCCAGCACCACACAGGGGAGGAACACTGAAGCTTTCTTT.

V and J are TRBV5-5 and TRBJ1-6; tentative D call: TRBD1 (5 bases). V was cut by 3 bases and J by 5 bases, with 12 bases left in between. Germline assignment: CDR1 SGHKS and CDR2 YYEKEE (reference sequence). This CDR3 has 15 amino acids. The CDR3 bases are TGTGCCAGCAGCTGGGGTACAGGAGATAATTCACCCCTCCACTTT. Its protein product is CASSWGTGDNSPLHF.

This clonotype occurred many times. The rearrangement links TRBV7-2 to TRBJ2-5; 10 nucleotides align to TRBD2. The CDR3 consists of 14 residues. Per germline, CDR1 SGHTA and CDR2 FQGNSA. Trimming cost V 5 bases and J 4 bases; bases outside gene matches: 4. CDR3 bases: TGTGCCAGCAGCAGATGGACTAGCGGAGAGACCCAGTACTTC. Translated: CASSRWTSGETQYF.

A single count supports this clonotype. The genes are TRBV6-1 and TRBJ2-3; TRBD2 matches at 9 bases. The CDR3 contains 14 residues. CDR1 is MNHNS and CDR2 is SASEGT in the germline V gene. V lost 10 bases and J lost 3; bases outside the gene matches: 8. CDR3 region: CATGASGMTDTQYF. The CDR3 region has the DNA TGTGCCACTGGGGCTAGCGGGATGACAGATACGCAGTATTTT.